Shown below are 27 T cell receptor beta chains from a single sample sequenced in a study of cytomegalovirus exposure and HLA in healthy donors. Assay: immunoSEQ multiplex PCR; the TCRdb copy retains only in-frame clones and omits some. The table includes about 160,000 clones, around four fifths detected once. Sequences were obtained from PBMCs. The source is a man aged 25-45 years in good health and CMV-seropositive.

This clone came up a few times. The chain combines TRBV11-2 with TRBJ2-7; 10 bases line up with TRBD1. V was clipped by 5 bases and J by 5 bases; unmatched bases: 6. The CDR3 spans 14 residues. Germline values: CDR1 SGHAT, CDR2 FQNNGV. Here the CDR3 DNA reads TGTGCCAGCAGCGATGGGACAGGGGCAGACGAGCAGTACTTC. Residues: CASSDGTGADEQYF.

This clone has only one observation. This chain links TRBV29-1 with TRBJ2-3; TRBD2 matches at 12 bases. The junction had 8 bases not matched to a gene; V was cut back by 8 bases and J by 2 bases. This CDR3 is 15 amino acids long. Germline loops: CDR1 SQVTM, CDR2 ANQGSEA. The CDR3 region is CSFVLAGGATDTQYF. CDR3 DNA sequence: TGCAGCTTCGTACTAGCGGGGGGTGCCACAGATACGCAGTATTTT.

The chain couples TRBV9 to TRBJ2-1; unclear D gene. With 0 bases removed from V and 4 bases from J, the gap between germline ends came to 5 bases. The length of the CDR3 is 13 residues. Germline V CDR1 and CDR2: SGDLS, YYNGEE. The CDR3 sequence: CASSVGTYNEQFF. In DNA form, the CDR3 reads TGTGCCAGCAGCGTAGGTACTTACAATGAGCAGTTCTTC.

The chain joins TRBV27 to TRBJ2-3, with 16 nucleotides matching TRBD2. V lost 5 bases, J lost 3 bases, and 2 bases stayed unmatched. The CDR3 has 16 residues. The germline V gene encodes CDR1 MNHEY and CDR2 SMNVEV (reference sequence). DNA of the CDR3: TGTGCCAGCAGTCGGGGACTAGCGGGGGGGACAGATACGCAGTATTTT. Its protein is CASSRGLAGGTDTQYF.

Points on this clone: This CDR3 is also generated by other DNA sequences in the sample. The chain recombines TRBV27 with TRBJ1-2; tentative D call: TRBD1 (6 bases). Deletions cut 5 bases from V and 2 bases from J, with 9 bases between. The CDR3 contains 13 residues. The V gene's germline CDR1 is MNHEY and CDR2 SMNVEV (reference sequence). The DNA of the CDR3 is TGTGCCAGCAGTCTTACAGGGAACTATGGCTACACCTTC. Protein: CASSLTGNYGYTF.

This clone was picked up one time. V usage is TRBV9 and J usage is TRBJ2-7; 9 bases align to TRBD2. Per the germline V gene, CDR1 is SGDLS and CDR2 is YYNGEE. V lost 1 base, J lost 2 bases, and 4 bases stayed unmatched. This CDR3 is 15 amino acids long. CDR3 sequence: CASSVSGGTTYEQYF. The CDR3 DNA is TGTGCCAGCAGCGTAAGCGGGGGGACAACCTACGAGCAGTACTTC.

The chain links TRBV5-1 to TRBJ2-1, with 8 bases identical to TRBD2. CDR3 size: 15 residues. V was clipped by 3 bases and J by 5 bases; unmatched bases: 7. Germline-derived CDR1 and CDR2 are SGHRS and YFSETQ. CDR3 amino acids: CASSWTSPANNEQFF. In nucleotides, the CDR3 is TGCGCCAGCAGCTGGACTAGCCCAGCAAACAATGAGCAGTTCTTC. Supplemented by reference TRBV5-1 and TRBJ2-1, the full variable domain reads KAGVTQTPRYLIKTRGQQVTLSCSPISGHRSVSWYQQTPGQGLQFLFEYFSETQRNKGNFPGRFSGRQFSNSRSEMNVSTLELGDSALYLCASSWTSPANNEQFFGPGTRLTVL.

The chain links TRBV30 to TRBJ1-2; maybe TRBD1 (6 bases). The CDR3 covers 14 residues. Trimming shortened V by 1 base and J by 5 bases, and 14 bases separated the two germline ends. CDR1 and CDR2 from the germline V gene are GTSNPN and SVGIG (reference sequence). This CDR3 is CAWSEIGGVYGYTF. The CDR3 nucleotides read TGTGCCTGGAGTGAGATAGGGGGAGTATATGGCTACACCTTC.

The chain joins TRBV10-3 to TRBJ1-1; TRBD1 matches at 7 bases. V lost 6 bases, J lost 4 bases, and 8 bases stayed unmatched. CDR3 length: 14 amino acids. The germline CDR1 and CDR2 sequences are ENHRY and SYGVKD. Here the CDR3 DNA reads TGTGCCATCAGCCTTATTGACAGGGCCACTGAAGCTTTCTTT. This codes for CAISLIDRATEAFF.

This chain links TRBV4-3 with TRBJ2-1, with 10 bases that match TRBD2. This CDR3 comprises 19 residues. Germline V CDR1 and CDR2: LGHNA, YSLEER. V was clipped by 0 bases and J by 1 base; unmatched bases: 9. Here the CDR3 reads CASSQDPAGGLGSYNEQFF. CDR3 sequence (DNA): TGCGCCAGCAGCCAAGATCCAGCGGGGGGGCTAGGATCCTACAATGAGCAGTTCTTC.

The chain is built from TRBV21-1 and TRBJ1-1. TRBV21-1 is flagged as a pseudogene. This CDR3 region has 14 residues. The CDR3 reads CASTPGGASTEAFF. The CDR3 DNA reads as TGTGCCAGCACCCCCGGGGGGGCGAGCACTGAAGCTTTCTTT.

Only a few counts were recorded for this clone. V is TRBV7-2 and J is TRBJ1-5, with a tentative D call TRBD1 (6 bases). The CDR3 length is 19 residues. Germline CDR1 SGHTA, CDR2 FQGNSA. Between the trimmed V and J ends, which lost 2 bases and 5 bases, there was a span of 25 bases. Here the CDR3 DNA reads TGTGCCAGCAGCTTAAGGCCTGCCTGGGGTGGGGCAGGGGATCAGCCCCAGCATTTT. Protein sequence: CASSLRPAWGGAGDQPQHF.

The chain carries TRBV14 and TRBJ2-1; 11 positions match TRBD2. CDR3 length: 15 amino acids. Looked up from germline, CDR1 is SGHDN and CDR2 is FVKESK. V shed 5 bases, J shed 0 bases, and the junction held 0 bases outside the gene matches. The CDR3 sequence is CASSGLAGSYNEQFF. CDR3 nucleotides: TGTGCCAGCAGCGGACTAGCGGGCTCCTACAATGAGCAGTTCTTC.

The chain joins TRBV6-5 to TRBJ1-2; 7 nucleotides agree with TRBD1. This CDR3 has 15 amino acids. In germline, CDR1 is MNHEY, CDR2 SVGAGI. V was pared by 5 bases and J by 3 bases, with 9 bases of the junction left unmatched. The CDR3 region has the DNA TGTGCCAGCAGTCAGAAAAGGGGGCTGTACTATGGCTACACCTTC. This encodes CASSQKRGLYYGYTF.

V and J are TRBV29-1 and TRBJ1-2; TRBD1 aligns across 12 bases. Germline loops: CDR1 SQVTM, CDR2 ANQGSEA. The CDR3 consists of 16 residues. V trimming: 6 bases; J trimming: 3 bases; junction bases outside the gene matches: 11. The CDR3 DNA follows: TGCAGCGTCCTAACAGGGACAGGGGGCGCGGACTATGGCTACACCTTC. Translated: CSVLTGTGGADYGYTF.

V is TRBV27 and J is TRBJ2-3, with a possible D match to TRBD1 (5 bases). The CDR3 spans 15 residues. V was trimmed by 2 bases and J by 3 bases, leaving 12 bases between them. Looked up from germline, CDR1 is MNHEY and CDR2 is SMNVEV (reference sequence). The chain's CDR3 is CASSLGAAGTDTQYF. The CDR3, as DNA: TGTGCCAGCAGTTTAGGGGCAGCTGGGACAGATACGCAGTATTTT.

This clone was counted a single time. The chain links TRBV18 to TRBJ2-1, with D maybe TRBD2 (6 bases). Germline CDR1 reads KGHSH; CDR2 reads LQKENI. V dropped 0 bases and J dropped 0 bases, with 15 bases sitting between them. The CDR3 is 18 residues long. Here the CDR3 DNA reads TGTGCCAGCTCACCACCGGTCGGAGGGTCGAGCTCCTACAATGAGCAGTTCTTC. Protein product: CASSPPVGGSSSYNEQFF.

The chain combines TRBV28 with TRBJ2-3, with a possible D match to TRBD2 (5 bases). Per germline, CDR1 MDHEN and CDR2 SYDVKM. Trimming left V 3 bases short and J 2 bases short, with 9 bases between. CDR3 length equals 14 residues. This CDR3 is CASSFPGITDTQYF. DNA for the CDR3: TGTGCCAGCAGTTTTCCGGGGATCACAGATACGCAGTATTTT.

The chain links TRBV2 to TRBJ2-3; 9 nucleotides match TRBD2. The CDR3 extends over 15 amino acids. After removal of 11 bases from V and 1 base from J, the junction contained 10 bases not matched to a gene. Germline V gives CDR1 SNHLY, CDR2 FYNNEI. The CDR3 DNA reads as TGTGCCTCAGATCGGTCTAGCGGGGGCACAGATACGCAGTATTTT. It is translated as CASDRSSGGTDTQYF. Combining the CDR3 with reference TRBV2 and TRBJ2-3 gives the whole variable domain EPEVTQTPSHQVTQMGQEVILRCVPISNHLYFYWYRQILGQKVEFLVSFYNNEISEKSEIFDDQFSVERPDGSNFTLKIRSTKLEDSAMYFCASDRSSGGTDTQYFGPGTRLTVL.

In DNA, the CDR3 is TGTGCGGTCGATGGGGCGGGAACGGGCTACGAGCAGTACTTC. Translated: CAVDGAGTGYEQYF. J is TRBJ2-7 and V is TRBV10-3; tentative D call: TRBD2 (6 bases). The germline gives CDR1 ENHRY, CDR2 SYGVKD. This CDR3 region has 14 residues.

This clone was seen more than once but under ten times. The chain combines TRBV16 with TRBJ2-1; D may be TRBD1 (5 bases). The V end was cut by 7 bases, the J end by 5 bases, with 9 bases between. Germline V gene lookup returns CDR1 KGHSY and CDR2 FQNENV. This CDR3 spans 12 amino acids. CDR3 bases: TGTGCCAGCACGACAGTAAACAATGAGCAGTTCTTC. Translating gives CASTTVNNEQFF.

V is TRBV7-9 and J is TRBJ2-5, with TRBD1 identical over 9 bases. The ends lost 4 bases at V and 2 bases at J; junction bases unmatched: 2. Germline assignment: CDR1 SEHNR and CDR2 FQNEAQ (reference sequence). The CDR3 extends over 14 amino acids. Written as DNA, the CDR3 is TGTGCCAGCAGCTCCGGACAGGGGCAAGAGACCCAGTACTTC. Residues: CASSSGQGQETQYF.

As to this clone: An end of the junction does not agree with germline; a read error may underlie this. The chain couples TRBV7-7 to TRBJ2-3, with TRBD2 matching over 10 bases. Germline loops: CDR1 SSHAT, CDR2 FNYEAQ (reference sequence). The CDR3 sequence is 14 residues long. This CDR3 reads CASSPGLAADTQYF. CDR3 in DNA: TGTGCTAGCAGTCCCGGACTAGCGGCAGATACGCAGTATTTT.

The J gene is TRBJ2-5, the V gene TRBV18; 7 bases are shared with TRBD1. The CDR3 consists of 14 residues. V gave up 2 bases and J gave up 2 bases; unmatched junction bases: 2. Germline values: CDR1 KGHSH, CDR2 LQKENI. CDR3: CASSPKGAQETQYF. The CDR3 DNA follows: TGTGCCAGCTCACCAAAGGGGGCTCAAGAGACCCAGTACTTC.

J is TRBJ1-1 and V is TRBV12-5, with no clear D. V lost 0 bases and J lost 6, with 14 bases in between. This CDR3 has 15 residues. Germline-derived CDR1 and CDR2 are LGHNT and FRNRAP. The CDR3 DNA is TGTGCTAGTGGTTTGGTAAGGGTAGGGCGGGCTGAAGCTTTCTTT. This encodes CASGLVRVGRAEAFF.

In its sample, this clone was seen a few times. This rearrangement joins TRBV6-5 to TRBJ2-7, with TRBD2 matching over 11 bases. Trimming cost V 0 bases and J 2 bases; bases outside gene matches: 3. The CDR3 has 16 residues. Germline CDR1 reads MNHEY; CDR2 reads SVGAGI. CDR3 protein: CASSYSGLAEPYEQYF. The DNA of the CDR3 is TGTGCCAGCAGTTACTCGGGACTAGCGGAGCCCTACGAGCAGTACTTC.

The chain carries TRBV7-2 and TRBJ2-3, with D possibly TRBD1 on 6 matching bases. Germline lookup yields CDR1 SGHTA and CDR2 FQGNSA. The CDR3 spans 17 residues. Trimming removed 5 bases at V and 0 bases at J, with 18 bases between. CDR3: CASSPLGQSTSTDTQYF. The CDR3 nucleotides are TGTGCCAGCAGCCCCCTTGGACAGTCTACTAGCACAGATACGCAGTATTTT. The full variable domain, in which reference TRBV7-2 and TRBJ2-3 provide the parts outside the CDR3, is GAGVSQSPSNKVTEKGKDVELRCDPISGHTALYWYRQSLGQGLEFLIYFQGNSAPDKSGLPSDRFSAERTGGSVSTLTIQRTQQEDSAVYLCASSPLGQSTSTDTQYFGPGTRLTVL.